A selection of T cell receptor beta chains follows, all from one sample in a study of identical twins. One entry per CDR3 protein results from TCRdb running MiXCR on the 5' RACE reads. This table holds 400,000 to 600,000 distinct CDR3 sequences, around 22% found once. This sample also appeared in a second study, on yellow fever vaccine responses in identical twins.

Sample: CD4+ T cells sorted from blood. These receptors were taken from a woman aged 18-29 years in good health. Both conserved end residues are part of each CDR3. Fields, in order: clone size, D gene, J gene, V gene, CDR3 DNA, CDR3 protein. D genes are given only for firm matches. Expanded clones get a size class; other rows say once, few or many, or leave the size out.

size: .; D: .; J: TRBJ2-3; V: TRBV27; DNA: TGTGCCAGCAGTTTGGAGGGACTCCTCACAGATACGCAGTATTTT; CDR3: CASSLEGLLTDTQYF
size: few; D: TRBD1; J: TRBJ2-7; V: TRBV28; DNA: TGTGCCAGCAGTTTACAGGACAGGTTTAGCGAGCAGTACTTC; CDR3: CASSLQDRFSEQYF
size: few; D: TRBD2; J: TRBJ2-2; V: TRBV11-1; DNA: TGTGCCAGCAGCTGGATAGCGGGGGTGACCGGGGAGCTGTTTTTT; CDR3: CASSWIAGVTGELFF
size: few; D: TRBD2; J: TRBJ2-7; V: TRBV11-2; DNA: TGTGCCAGCGGGTTAATCGGACTAGCGGGAGGGGGAAACGAGCAGTACTTC; CDR3: CASGLIGLAGGGNEQYF
size: few; D: .; J: TRBJ1-2; V: TRBV11-2; DNA: TGTGCCAGCAGCTTAGAGTTGGGGTCCTATGGCTACACCTTC; CDR3: CASSLELGSYGYTF
size: few; D: TRBD1; J: TRBJ2-7; V: TRBV29-1; DNA: TGCAGCGTTATGGGACAGGGGCGCGACGAGCAGTACTTC; CDR3: CSVMGQGRDEQYF
size: .; D: TRBD1; J: TRBJ2-7; V: TRBV28; DNA: TGTGCCAGCAGTAAACCGACAGGGAACTACGAGCAGTACTTC; CDR3: CASSKPTGNYEQYF
size: .; D: .; J: TRBJ2-4; V: TRBV4-2; DNA: TGTGCCAGCAGCCAAGACTGGCGTAATTTAAACATTCAGTACTTC; CDR3: CASSQDWRNLNIQYF
size: .; D: .; J: TRBJ2-5; V: TRBV7-2; DNA: TGTGCCAGCAGCTTACCGCTACGAGAGACCCAGTACTTC; CDR3: CASSLPLRETQYF
size: few; D: TRBD1; J: TRBJ1-5; V: TRBV15; DNA: TGTGCCACGGGACAGGGGCTTTGGGGGCCCCAGCATTTT; CDR3: CATGQGLWGPQHF
size: .; D: TRBD2; J: TRBJ2-1; V: TRBV6-4; DNA: TGTGCCAGCAGTGAAAGTCTGAGCGGGAGGGTAAATGAGCAGTTCTTC; CDR3: CASSESLSGRVNEQFF
size: .; D: .; J: TRBJ2-3; V: TRBV3-1; DNA: TGTGCCAGCAGCTCCAGGGGTCGGAACACAGATACGCAGTATTTT; CDR3: CASSSRGRNTDTQYF
size: .; D: TRBD2; J: TRBJ2-2; V: TRBV23-1; DNA: TGCGCCAGCAGTCCAGGACTAGCGGGGACGACTATTCACGGGGAGCTGTTTTTT; CDR3: CASSPGLAGTTIHGELFF
size: .; D: TRBD1; J: TRBJ1-2; V: TRBV5-1; DNA: TGCGCCAGCAGCTTGACAGGGGCTCCCATTAACTATGGCTACACCTTC; CDR3: CASSLTGAPINYGYTF
size: few; D: .; J: TRBJ2-2; V: TRBV4-2; DNA: TGTGCCAGCAGCCAAGATAGGCCGATGAACACCGGGGAGCTGTTTTTT; CDR3: CASSQDRPMNTGELFF
size: .; D: .; J: TRBJ2-1; V: TRBV9; DNA: TGTGCCAGCAGCGTAGGGGATGAGCAGTTCTTC; CDR3: CASSVGDEQFF
size: .; D: TRBD1; J: TRBJ1-1; V: TRBV5-1; DNA: TGCGCCAGCAGCTCGCCGGGACAGGGAGGTGTAGCCAAAGCTTTCTTT; CDR3: CASSSPGQGGVAKAFF
size: .; D: .; J: TRBJ1-2; V: TRBV7-9; DNA: TGTGCCAGCAGCTTAGGGAGCAGCTATGGCTACACCTTC; CDR3: CASSLGSSYGYTF
size: .; D: .; J: TRBJ1-5; V: TRBV29-1; DNA: TGCAGCGTTGTTCAGGGCAATGATCAGCCCCAGCATTTT; CDR3: CSVVQGNDQPQHF
size: few; D: .; J: TRBJ2-5; V: TRBV4-1; DNA: TGCGCCAGCAGCCCTCCTACGCGGAAGGGGAAAGAGACCCAGTACTTC; CDR3: CASSPPTRKGKETQYF
size: .; D: TRBD1; J: TRBJ2-5; V: TRBV3-1; DNA: TGTGCCAGCAGTATGCAGGGGGAAGAGACCCAGTACTTC; CDR3: CASSMQGEETQYF
size: .; D: .; J: TRBJ2-5; V: TRBV3-1; DNA: TGTGCCAGCAGCCAGTTCCTGTGGGAGACCCAGTACTTC; CDR3: CASSQFLWETQYF
size: .; D: TRBD2; J: TRBJ2-1; V: TRBV20-1; DNA: TGCAGTGCTAGAGACATGACCTGGACTAGCGGGAGTGTTGAGCAGTTCTTC; CDR3: CSARDMTWTSGSVEQFF
size: .; D: TRBD1; J: TRBJ1-5; V: TRBV20-1; DNA: TGCAGTGTACAGGGGGGGCGGAGCGGGAGCAATCAGCCCCAGCATTTT; CDR3: CSVQGGRSGSNQPQHF
size: .; D: .; J: TRBJ2-3; V: TRBV6-1; DNA: TGTGCCAGCAGCCCCGGACAGCTCTACACAGATACGCAGTATTTT; CDR3: CASSPGQLYTDTQYF
size: few; D: .; J: TRBJ1-2; V: TRBV11-1; DNA: TGTGCCAGCAGCCCACTGGTAGCGGGGCAGGAGTCCACATCTAACTATGGCTACACCTTC; CDR3: CASSPLVAGQESTSNYGYTF
size: few; D: TRBD1; J: TRBJ2-3; V: TRBV24-1; DNA: TGTGCCACCAGTGTCGACAGGGCCACAGATACGCAGTATTTT; CDR3: CATSVDRATDTQYF
size: .; D: .; J: TRBJ2-7; V: TRBV14; DNA: TGTGCCAGCAGCACCAGGCTTGGCGAGCAGTACTTC; CDR3: CASSTRLGEQYF
size: many; D: .; J: TRBJ1-2; V: TRBV27; DNA: TGTGCCAGTATTTCCGGGACGACCCCCATCTATGGCTACACCTTC; CDR3: CASISGTTPIYGYTF
size: few; D: TRBD2; J: TRBJ2-1; V: TRBV7-2; DNA: TGTGCCAGCAGCATTAGCGGGAGGAGCTACAATGAGCAGTTCTTC; CDR3: CASSISGRSYNEQFF
size: .; D: .; J: TRBJ2-1; V: TRBV6-6; DNA: TGTGCCAGCAGGGGCAGGGGTGAGCAGTTCTTC; CDR3: CASRGRGEQFF
size: few; D: TRBD2; J: TRBJ2-2; V: TRBV5-1; DNA: TGCGCCAGCAGCTTTAGCGGGAGTGGTACCGGGGAGCTGTTTTTT; CDR3: CASSFSGSGTGELFF
size: many; D: .; J: TRBJ2-3; V: TRBV5-6; DNA: TGTGCCAGCAGCGCTGCAGATACGCAGTATTTT; CDR3: CASSAADTQYF
size: few; D: TRBD2; J: TRBJ2-1; V: TRBV28; DNA: TGTGCCAGCAGCTCCGGGACTAGGCCATACAATGAGCAGTTCTTC; CDR3: CASSSGTRPYNEQFF
size: many; D: .; J: TRBJ1-4; V: TRBV4-1; DNA: TGCGCCAGCAGCCAAGGGGGTTTGGAAAAACTGTTTTTT; CDR3: CASSQGGLEKLFF
size: .; D: .; J: TRBJ2-2; V: TRBV15; DNA: TGTGCCACCAGCAGAGGGTTCGAACTCGGGCCGACGAACGCCGGGGAGCTGTTTTTT; CDR3: CATSRGFELGPTNAGELFF
size: .; D: .; J: TRBJ2-3; V: TRBV20-1; DNA: TGCAGTGCTAGAAATGAGGGGCCAGATACGCAGTATTTT; CDR3: CSARNEGPDTQYF
size: .; D: TRBD2; J: TRBJ2-7; V: TRBV5-4; DNA: TGTGCCAGCAGCTCAGGTTGGGCGGGAGCCTACGAGCAGTACTTC; CDR3: CASSSGWAGAYEQYF
size: .; D: .; J: TRBJ2-3; V: TRBV4-1; DNA: TGCGCCAGCAGCCAAACATCGGGCGGGCCAGATACGCAGTATTTT; CDR3: CASSQTSGGPDTQYF
size: .; D: TRBD2; J: TRBJ2-1; V: TRBV5-6; DNA: TGTGCCAGCAGCTTGACCTCGGGGGGGAGGGCTTACAATGAGCAGTTCTTC; CDR3: CASSLTSGGRAYNEQFF
size: .; D: .; J: TRBJ2-5; V: TRBV28; DNA: TGTGCCAGCAGTCCCAGAGGAAGGCAAGAGACCCAGTACTTC; CDR3: CASSPRGRQETQYF
size: .; D: TRBD2; J: TRBJ2-4; V: TRBV12-3/TRBV12-4; DNA: TGTGCCAGCAGTATTGCTAGCGGGAGGCGTAATGTAGACATTCAGTACTTC; CDR3: CASSIASGRRNVDIQYF
size: few; D: TRBD2; J: TRBJ2-3; V: TRBV6-6; DNA: TGTGCCGCGCGAGCGGGAGGGCCATATACGCAGTATTTT; CDR3: CAARAGGPYTQYF
size: .; D: .; J: TRBJ1-3; V: TRBV20-1; DNA: TGCAGTGCTAGGACAGTCGGAAACACCATATATTTT; CDR3: CSARTVGNTIYF
size: .; D: TRBD2; J: TRBJ2-1; V: TRBV20-1; DNA: TGCAGTGCTAAACCGGGACTAGCGCATTTTGAGCAGTTCTTC; CDR3: CSAKPGLAHFEQFF
size: .; D: TRBD2; J: TRBJ2-1; V: TRBV2; DNA: TGTGCCAGCAGGGGGACTAGCGGGAATGGCAATGAGCAGTTCTTC; CDR3: CASRGTSGNGNEQFF
size: few; D: TRBD2; J: TRBJ2-1; V: TRBV6-1; DNA: TGTGCCAGCACCGGGGGTAGCGGGGTCTACAATGAGCAGTTCTTC; CDR3: CASTGGSGVYNEQFF
size: .; D: TRBD1; J: TRBJ1-1; V: TRBV19; DNA: TGTGCCAGTAAGTGGGGACAGAGGAACACTGAAGCTTTCTTT; CDR3: CASKWGQRNTEAFF
size: few; D: .; J: TRBJ1-1; V: TRBV7-9; DNA: TGTGCCAGCAATAGGGGGGCGAACACTGAAGCTTTCTTT; CDR3: CASNRGANTEAFF
size: .; D: TRBD2; J: TRBJ2-3; V: TRBV20-1; DNA: TGCAGTGCTAGAGATAGCGGGGGGGAATTCGGCACAGATACGCAGTATTTT; CDR3: CSARDSGGEFGTDTQYF